Below, one T cell receptor (beta chain) is given with its context. As yet, its antigen is unknown. The source of the sample is a study of T cell repertoires in cytomegalovirus infection. Looking at the study overall: Peptides in the study included HLA-C-restricted and HLA-B-restricted CMV epitopes. Based on public TCR beta signatures, there were indications of CMV infection and of a matching HLA type.

The V gene's germline CDR1 is KGHSH and CDR2 LQKENI. CDR3 length equals 15 residues. Trimming removed 1 base at V and 7 bases at J, with 14 bases between. Points from the study as a whole: HLA-C-restricted CMV clonotypes gave the most frequent clonotype in two of eight donors. Carriers of CMV and the relevant HLA type were discriminated by public TCR beta frequency.

Via MiXCR, TCRdb re-called the reads, giving one row per CDR3 protein. The sample records about 480,000 distinct CDR3 sequences, roughly a third being singletons. This TCR was recovered from a human donor in good health (CMV status not recorded). Some clones in this sample may be carry-over from other donors' samples. Sequenced here: cultured PBMCs, sampled from culture after CMV antigen stimulation. The chain links TRBV18 to TRBJ1-5; D not resolved. The DNA for the CDR3 is TGTGCCAGCTCACCACAAGGTCAGGATCAGCAGCCCCAGCATTTT. Protein sequence: CASSPQGQDQQPQHF.